This T cell receptor beta chain was sequenced during a study of blood T cell repertoires in COVID-19. On the study more broadly: The cDNA or gDNA used as material had been derived from T cells, B-cell-depleted T cells, or PBMCs.

Using immunoSEQ multiplex PCR, the repertoire was profiled, and TCRdb retains in-frame clones only, with some absent. The sample consists of about 100,000 clones, over 65% of them appearing once. Germline V gene lookup returns CDR1 LNHNV and CDR2 YYDKDF (reference sequence). J lost 7 bases, V lost 5 bases, and 8 bases had no gene match. This CDR3 has 13 residues. Sequences were obtained from peripheral blood. The sequence was obtained from a human donor in a cohort sampled during active COVID-19. The chain uses TRBV15 and TRBJ2-7; 7 nucleotides match TRBD1. CDR3 bases: TGTGCCACCAGCGGATGGGACAGCCAAGAGCAGTACTTC. It translates to CATSGWDSQEQYF.